These T cell receptor beta chains were read from a single sample in a study of cytomegalovirus exposure and HLA in healthy donors. Measured with immunoSEQ multiplex PCR; TCRdb has only the in-frame clones, and not every one. The listing contains some 110,000 clones. Sequenced material: PBMCs. These receptors were obtained from a young man in good health and CMV-seronegative. Each CDR3 is given with its conserved first and last residue. Fields, in order: CDR3 protein, V gene, J gene.

cdr3_aa: CASSDHSRNYGYTF
v_call: TRBV6-5
j_call: TRBJ1-2

cdr3_aa: CASSKDRGQTYEQYF
v_call: TRBV6-5
j_call: TRBJ2-7

cdr3_aa: CAWSRSYRADTEQYF
v_call: TRBV30
j_call: -

cdr3_aa: CASSFWGTGGNEQFF
v_call: TRBV5-1
j_call: TRBJ2-1

cdr3_aa: CASSVYSNYGYTF
v_call: TRBV6-1
j_call: TRBJ1-2

cdr3_aa: CASSYPRTGGGYGYTF
v_call: TRBV6-5
j_call: TRBJ1-2

cdr3_aa: CASSLGGPRRLSYEQYF
v_call: TRBV7-8
j_call: TRBJ2-7

cdr3_aa: CASSKAGTALTEAFF
v_call: TRBV5-6
j_call: TRBJ1-1

cdr3_aa: CASSLYREGREKLFF
v_call: TRBV6-5
j_call: TRBJ1-4

cdr3_aa: CASSFPSGQGDVEQYF
v_call: TRBV5-1
j_call: TRBJ2-7

cdr3_aa: CASSVAPENTEAFF
v_call: TRBV9
j_call: TRBJ1-1

cdr3_aa: CASSLATTTSGEKLFF
v_call: TRBV7-9
j_call: TRBJ1-4

cdr3_aa: CASSLAPSGGSGNTIYF
v_call: TRBV7-6
j_call: TRBJ1-3

cdr3_aa: CASSYIQGAGTEAFF
v_call: TRBV7-6
j_call: TRBJ1-1

cdr3_aa: CASSPRGGELNYGYTF
v_call: TRBV18
j_call: TRBJ1-2

cdr3_aa: CASSSTPGQTYEQYF
v_call: TRBV27
j_call: TRBJ2-7

cdr3_aa: CATSRFDRSRGYTF
v_call: TRBV15
j_call: TRBJ1-2

cdr3_aa: CSVGRDSYEQYF
v_call: TRBV29-1
j_call: -

cdr3_aa: CASSVGSFANLAEAFF
v_call: TRBV9
j_call: TRBJ1-1

cdr3_aa: CSVEFRVSSNYGYTF
v_call: TRBV29-1
j_call: TRBJ1-2

cdr3_aa: CASSPVTGLFTEAFF
v_call: TRBV18
j_call: TRBJ1-1

cdr3_aa: CASSQDTVTGYNTF
v_call: TRBV6-5
j_call: TRBJ1-2

cdr3_aa: CAISLQGNQPQHF
v_call: TRBV28
j_call: TRBJ1-5

cdr3_aa: CSVESGTSTDTQYF
v_call: TRBV29-1
j_call: TRBJ2-3

cdr3_aa: CASSQEALRGQSDNQPQHF
v_call: TRBV4-2
j_call: TRBJ1-5

cdr3_aa: CASSVISGRLQETQYF
v_call: TRBV5-4
j_call: TRBJ2-5

cdr3_aa: CASSRDRGQNGYTF
v_call: TRBV5-5
j_call: TRBJ1-2

cdr3_aa: CASSKGTGPGETQYF
v_call: TRBV7-9
j_call: TRBJ2-5

cdr3_aa: CASSSTGQGYEQYF
v_call: TRBV18
j_call: TRBJ2-7

cdr3_aa: CASKQKVVSTDTQYF
v_call: TRBV7-8
j_call: TRBJ2-3

cdr3_aa: CASRPNRGTDNEQFF
v_call: TRBV11-2
j_call: TRBJ2-1

cdr3_aa: CAWTGQGVSPLHF
v_call: TRBV30
j_call: TRBJ1-6

cdr3_aa: CASSGLYGYTF
v_call: TRBV5-4
j_call: TRBJ1-2

cdr3_aa: CASSQSDSGNTIYF
v_call: TRBV5-1
j_call: TRBJ1-3

cdr3_aa: CASSFRGAGRYNEQFF
v_call: TRBV11-3
j_call: TRBJ2-1

cdr3_aa: CASSSRRVAGASNTGELFF
v_call: TRBV7-3
j_call: TRBJ2-2

cdr3_aa: CASSLQNTEAFF
v_call: TRBV28
j_call: TRBJ1-1

cdr3_aa: CASAQAARINSNQPQHF
v_call: TRBV2
j_call: TRBJ1-5

cdr3_aa: CAISESLTGSGNTIYF
v_call: TRBV10-3
j_call: TRBJ1-3

cdr3_aa: CASGGSYEQYF
v_call: TRBV9
j_call: TRBJ2-7

cdr3_aa: CASSGTGGYEQYF
v_call: TRBV19
j_call: TRBJ2-7

cdr3_aa: CSVEDLEGIETQYF
v_call: TRBV29-1
j_call: TRBJ2-5

cdr3_aa: CASSPRGKDEQYF
v_call: TRBV11-2
j_call: TRBJ2-7

cdr3_aa: CASSDLGIYGYTF
v_call: TRBV6-1
j_call: TRBJ1-2

cdr3_aa: CASRDRGGEKLFF
v_call: TRBV19
j_call: TRBJ1-4

cdr3_aa: CASSEELRYEAFF
v_call: TRBV2
j_call: TRBJ1-1

cdr3_aa: CASSYGQVVIYEQYF
v_call: TRBV14
j_call: TRBJ2-7

cdr3_aa: CASSPAGTAESGYTF
v_call: TRBV4-2
j_call: TRBJ1-2

cdr3_aa: CASSLTRQSYNEQFF
v_call: TRBV5-1
j_call: TRBJ2-1

cdr3_aa: CASSQGLAAEQFF
v_call: TRBV6-4
j_call: TRBJ2-1

cdr3_aa: CASSESRTSDEQYF
v_call: TRBV10-1
j_call: TRBJ2-7

cdr3_aa: CASSPRQGGHTEAFF
v_call: TRBV18
j_call: TRBJ1-1

cdr3_aa: CASSLSGQGSYEQYF
v_call: TRBV28
j_call: TRBJ2-7

cdr3_aa: CASILAGLEETQYF
v_call: TRBV5-6
j_call: TRBJ2-5